This T cell receptor (beta chain) was profiled in a study of PD-L1 blockade in urothelial cancer. On the study more broadly: Counts from blood samples showed a median of roughly 150,000 T cells.

Only in-frame clones appear in the TCRdb table, and some are missing; sequencing was by immunoSEQ multiplex PCR. The sample has about 76,000 clones, approximately 80% seen once. Per the germline V gene, CDR1 is SGHRS and CDR2 is YFSETQ. Trimming took 0 bases from V and 0 from J, leaving 10 bases between them. The CDR3 extends over 16 amino acids. The chain has TRBV5-1 and TRBJ1-3; D might be TRBD1 (5 bases). This receptor was obtained from a man in his sixties or seventies with urothelial cancer. Sequences were derived from PBMCs, sampled around atezolizumab (anti-PD-L1) treatment. The CDR3 nucleotides read TGCGCCAGCAGCTTGGAGGCGACAGTCTCTGGAAACACCATATATTTT. Amino acids: CASSLEATVSGNTIYF.